Sequencing of this T cell receptor beta chain was carried out in a study of blood T cell repertoires in COVID-19 (TCRdb year 2020). As for the study more broadly: The collaborator samples originated in the United States, Italy and Spain and spanned the acute and convalescent phases of COVID-19. Where available, HLA class I and class II types were taken from metadata supplied by the sample provider and were not determined by assay-based typing. The repertoires were made available in a free public database intended to serve as a resource for research on the immune response to SARS-CoV-2. Subjects who had been exposed to COVID-19, were actively infected with it, or had recovered from it provided the deeply sampled blood TCRbeta repertoires that made up the dataset. The samples were drawn from the first 160 participants of the ongoing ImmuneRACE study and from 1,200 or so subjects provided by 6 global collaborators. The prospective study material was composed of cDNA or gDNA derived from T cells, B-cell-depleted T cells, or PBMCs. Nearly every sample came with metadata listing a de-identified subject ID, COVID-19 status, age in years and sex. Overall study outcomes, separate from this receptor: Clinical and demographic metadata were provided uncurated, with the amount varying by source and participant.

According to the germline V gene, CDR1 reads MNHEY and CDR2 reads SVGEGT. At the junction V is shortened by 2 bases and J by 9 bases, with 5 bases in between. From the cysteine through the phenylalanine, the CDR3 covers 11 amino acids. The entry retains the CDR3 DNA only, 33 bases that are in frame from base 1. TCRbeta CDR3 regions were amplified from genomic DNA using the immunoSEQ Assay, a bias-controlled multiplex PCR. The original methods were these. Nucleated cell counts per sample were estimated from amplification of reference gene primers within the assay. To quantify the absolute abundance of each unique TCRbeta CDR3 rearrangement, sequence reads were collapsed and filtered. Productive Simpson clonality was computed per sample as the square root of Simpson's diversity index over productive rearrangements. TCRdb carries this immuneACCESS record with in-frame sequences only. Its versions omit some clonotypes, under half of them owing to an unresolved V gene in the studies checked, with the rest unexplained. V, J and clone size derive from that table, while D and trimming were established from the DNA sequence. This sample gives 45,000 to 55,000 clones in total; 78% of them show up just once. Of the sample, more than 13% is held by the ten largest clones.

Collaborating institutions collected whole blood in K2EDTA tubes following their own protocols. For TCRbeta analysis, collaborators shipped samples in one of three forms: frozen whole blood, isolated PBMCs, or DNA extracted from either of those sample types. Notes on this clone: It has no known antigen specificity. No much larger clonotype is one base removed from it; base qualities were not supplied.

The source material was peripheral blood. The source is a human donor with active or convalescent COVID-19. The donor label of this sample is uncertain. The chain uses TRBV6-2 or TRBV6-3 and TRBJ2-1; no confident D gene assignment can be made. The nucleotide sequence reads TGTGCCAGCAGTTACCCAGGTGAGCAGTTCTTC. Its protein reads: CASSYPGEQFF.